Here is one T cell receptor (beta chain) with its context. This table comes from immunoSEQ multiplex PCR, and its TCRdb copy is limited to in-frame clones, with some not included. The sample consists of roughly 400,000 clones, around nine tenths of them appearing once. The data belong to a study of blood T cell repertoires in COVID-19. Overall study context: Acute and convalescent COVID-19 specimens originated in the United States, Italy and Spain. Sample material is recorded as cDNA or gDNA derived from T cells, B-cell-depleted T cells, or PBMCs.

Cohort allocation depended upon clinical history that participants reported. From germline, CDR1 is SGHDT and CDR2 YYEEEE. The CDR3 consists of 15 residues. Trimming took off 2 bases at V and 3 bases at J, with 14 bases between the two ends. Material: PBMCs or T cells enriched from blood (not recorded which). This TCR came from a woman in her 50s who had recovered from COVID-19. The chain links TRBV5-6 to TRBJ1-1; D uncertain. The CDR3 sequence: CASSFGPAGHTEAFF. Written as DNA, the CDR3 is TGTGCCAGCAGCTTCGGACCGGCGGGCCACACTGAAGCTTTCTTT.